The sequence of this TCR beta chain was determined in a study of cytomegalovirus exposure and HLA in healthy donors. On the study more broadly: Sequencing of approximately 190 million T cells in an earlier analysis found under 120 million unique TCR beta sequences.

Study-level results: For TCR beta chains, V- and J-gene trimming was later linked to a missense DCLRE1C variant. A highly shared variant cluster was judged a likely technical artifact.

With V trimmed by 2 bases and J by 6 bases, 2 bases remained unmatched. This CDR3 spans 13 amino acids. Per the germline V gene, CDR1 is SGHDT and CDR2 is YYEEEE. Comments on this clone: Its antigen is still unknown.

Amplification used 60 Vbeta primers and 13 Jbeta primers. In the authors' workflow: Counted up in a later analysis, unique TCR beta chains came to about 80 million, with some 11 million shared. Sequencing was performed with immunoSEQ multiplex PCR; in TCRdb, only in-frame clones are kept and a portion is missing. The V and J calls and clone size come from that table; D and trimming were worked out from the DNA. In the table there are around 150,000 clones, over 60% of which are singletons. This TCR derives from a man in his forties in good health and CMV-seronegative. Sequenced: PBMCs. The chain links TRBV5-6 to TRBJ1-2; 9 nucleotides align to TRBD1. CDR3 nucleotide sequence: TGTGCCAGCAGCTTACAGGGGGCGGATGGCTACACCTTC. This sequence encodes CASSLQGADGYTF.